A single sample is the source of the 2 T cell receptor beta chains below, sequenced in a study of CD4 T cells in relation to SARS-CoV-2 and coronaviruses. Here immunoSEQ multiplex PCR was the method, and the copy in TCRdb shows in-frame clones only, minus some. Here the sample spans about 15,000 clones, roughly 82% being singletons. These receptors lack a known antigen. CD4+ T cells from unexposed donors were obtained before the COVID-19 pandemic (2011-2018). Isolation of CD4+ T cells took place after approximately eleven days in culture. Sequenced sample: CD4+ T cells from PBMCs, cultured in vitro. These receptors all stem from a human donor in good health.

This clone was detected only a few times. The J gene is TRBJ2-2, the V gene TRBV11-2; 10 positions match TRBD2. CDR1 is SGHAT, CDR2 FQNNGV, per germline. There are 15 residues in the CDR3. With V trimmed by 5 bases and J by 3 bases, 3 bases remained unmatched. The CDR3 coding sequence is TGTGCCAGCAGCGAACTAGCGGGATACACCGGGGAGCTGTTTTTT. This sequence encodes CASSELAGYTGELFF.

The genes are TRBV29-1 and TRBJ1-1; D may be TRBD1 (5 bases). Germline V CDR1 and CDR2: SQVTM, ANQGSEA. V lost 7 bases, J lost 3 bases, and 15 bases lay in between. The CDR3 sequence is 13 residues long. The CDR3 bases are TGCAGCGCGGGAGCGGGGGTAGACACTGAAGCTTTCTTT. As protein: CSAGAGVDTEAFF.